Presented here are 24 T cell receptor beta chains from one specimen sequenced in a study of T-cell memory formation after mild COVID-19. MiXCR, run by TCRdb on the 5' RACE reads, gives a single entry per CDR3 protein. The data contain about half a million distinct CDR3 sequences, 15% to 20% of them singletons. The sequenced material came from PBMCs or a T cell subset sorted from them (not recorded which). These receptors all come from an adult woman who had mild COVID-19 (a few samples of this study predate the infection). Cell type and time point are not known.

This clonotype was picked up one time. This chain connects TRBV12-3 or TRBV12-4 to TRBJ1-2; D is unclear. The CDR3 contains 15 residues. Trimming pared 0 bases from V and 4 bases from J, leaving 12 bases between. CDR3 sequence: CASSLAGQELYGYTF. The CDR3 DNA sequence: TGTGCCAGCAGTTTAGCAGGCCAGGAACTCTATGGCTACACCTTC.

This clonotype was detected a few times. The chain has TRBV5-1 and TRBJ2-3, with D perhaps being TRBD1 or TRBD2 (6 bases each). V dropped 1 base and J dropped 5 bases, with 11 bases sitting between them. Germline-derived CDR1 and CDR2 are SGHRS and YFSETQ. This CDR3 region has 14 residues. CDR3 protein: CASSLPGGQDTQYF. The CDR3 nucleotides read TGCGCCAGCAGCTTGCCCGGGGGCCAAGATACGCAGTATTTT. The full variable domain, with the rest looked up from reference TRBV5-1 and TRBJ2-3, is KAGVTQTPRYLIKTRGQQVTLSCSPISGHRSVSWYQQTPGQGLQFLFEYFSETQRNKGNFPGRFSGRQFSNSRSEMNVSTLELGDSALYLCASSLPGGQDTQYFGPGTRLTVL.

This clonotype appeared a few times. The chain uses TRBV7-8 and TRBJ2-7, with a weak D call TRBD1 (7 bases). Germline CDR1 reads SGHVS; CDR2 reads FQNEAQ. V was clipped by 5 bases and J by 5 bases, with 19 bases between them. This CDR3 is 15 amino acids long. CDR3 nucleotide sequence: TGTGCCAGCAGCCCAGGGGGGCCTCGGAACCACGAGCAGTACTTC. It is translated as CASSPGGPRNHEQYF.

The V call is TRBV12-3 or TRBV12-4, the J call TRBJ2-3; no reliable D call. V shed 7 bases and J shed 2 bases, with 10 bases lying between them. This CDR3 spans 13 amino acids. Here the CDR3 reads CASTHGSTDTQYF. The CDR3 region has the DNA TGTGCCAGCACTCATGGTTCCACAGATACGCAGTATTTT.

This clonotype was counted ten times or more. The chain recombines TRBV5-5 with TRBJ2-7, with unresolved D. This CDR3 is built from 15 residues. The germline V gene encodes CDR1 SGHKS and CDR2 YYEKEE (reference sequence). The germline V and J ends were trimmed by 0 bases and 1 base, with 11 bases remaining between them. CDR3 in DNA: TGTGCCAGCAGCTTGGGTCTGGTGAGATCCTACGAGCAGTACTTC. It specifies CASSLGLVRSYEQYF.

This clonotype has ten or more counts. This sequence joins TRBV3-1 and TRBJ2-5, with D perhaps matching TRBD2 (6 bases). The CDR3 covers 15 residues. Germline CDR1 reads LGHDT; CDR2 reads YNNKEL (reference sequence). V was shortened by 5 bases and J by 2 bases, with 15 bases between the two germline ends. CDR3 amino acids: CASSAGGAGQETQYF. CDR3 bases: TGTGCCAGCAGCGCCGGGGGAGCGGGTCAAGAGACCCAGTACTTC.

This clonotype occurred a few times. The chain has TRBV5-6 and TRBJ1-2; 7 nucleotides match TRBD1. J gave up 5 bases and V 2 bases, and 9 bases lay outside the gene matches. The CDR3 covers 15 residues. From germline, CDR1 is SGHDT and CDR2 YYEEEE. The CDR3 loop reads CASSLVGQAWYGYTF. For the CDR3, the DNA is TGTGCCAGCAGCTTAGTTGGACAGGCATGGTATGGCTACACCTTC.

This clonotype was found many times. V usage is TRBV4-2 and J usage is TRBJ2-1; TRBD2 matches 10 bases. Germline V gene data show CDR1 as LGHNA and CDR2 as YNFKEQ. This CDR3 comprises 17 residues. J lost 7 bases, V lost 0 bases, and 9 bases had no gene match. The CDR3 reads CASSQDSASGSWNEQFF. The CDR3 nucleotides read TGTGCCAGCAGCCAAGATTCGGCTAGCGGGAGCTGGAATGAGCAGTTCTTC.

Written as DNA, the CDR3 is TGCAGTGCTAGTGACTCGTGGTACGAGCAGTACTTC. This codes for CSASDSWYEQYF. The chain has TRBV20-1 and TRBJ2-7; D is ambiguous. This CDR3 is 12 amino acids long. V lost 3 bases and J 4 bases, leaving 10 bases between the germline ends. Per germline, CDR1 DFQATT and CDR2 SNEGSKA (reference sequence).

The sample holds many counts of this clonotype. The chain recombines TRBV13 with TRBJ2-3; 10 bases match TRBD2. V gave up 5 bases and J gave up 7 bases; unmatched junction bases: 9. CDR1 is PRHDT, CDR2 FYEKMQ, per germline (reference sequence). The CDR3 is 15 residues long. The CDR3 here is CASSPERGGRNTQYF. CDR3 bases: TGTGCCAGCAGCCCCGAGCGGGGGGGCCGCAATACGCAGTATTTT.

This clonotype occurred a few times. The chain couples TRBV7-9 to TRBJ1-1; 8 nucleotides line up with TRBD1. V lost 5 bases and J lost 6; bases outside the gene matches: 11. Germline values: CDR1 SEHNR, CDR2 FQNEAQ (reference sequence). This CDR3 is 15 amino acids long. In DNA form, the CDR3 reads TGTGCCAGCAGCCCGAGACAGGGGAGATTGGCTGAAGCTTTCTTT. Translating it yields CASSPRQGRLAEAFF.

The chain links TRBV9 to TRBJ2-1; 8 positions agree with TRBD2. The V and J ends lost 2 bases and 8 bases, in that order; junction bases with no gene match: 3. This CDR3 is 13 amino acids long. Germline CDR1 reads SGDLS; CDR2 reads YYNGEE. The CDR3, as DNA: TGTGCCAGCAGCGTCGGGGGGGATGATGAGCAGTTCTTC. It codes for CASSVGGDDEQFF.

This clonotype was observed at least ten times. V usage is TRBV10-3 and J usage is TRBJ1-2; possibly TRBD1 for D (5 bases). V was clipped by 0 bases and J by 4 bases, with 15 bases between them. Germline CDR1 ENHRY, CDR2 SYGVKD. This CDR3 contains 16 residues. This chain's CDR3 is CAISESRGRSTYGYTF. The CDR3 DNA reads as TGTGCCATCAGTGAGTCGAGGGGACGGAGCACCTATGGCTACACCTTC.

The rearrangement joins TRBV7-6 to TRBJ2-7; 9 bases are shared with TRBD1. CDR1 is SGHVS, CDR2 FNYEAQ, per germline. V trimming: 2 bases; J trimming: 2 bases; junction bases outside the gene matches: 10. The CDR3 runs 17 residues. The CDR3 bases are TGTGCCAGCAGCTTATTGGCGGGGGACAGGGTGACCTACGAGCAGTACTTC. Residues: CASSLLAGDRVTYEQYF.

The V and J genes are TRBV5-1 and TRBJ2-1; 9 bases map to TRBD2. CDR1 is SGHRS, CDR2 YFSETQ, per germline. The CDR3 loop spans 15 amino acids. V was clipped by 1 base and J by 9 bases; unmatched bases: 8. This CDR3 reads CASSLSASGVGEQFF. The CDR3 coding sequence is TGCGCCAGCAGCTTGTCGGCTAGCGGGGTGGGTGAGCAGTTCTTC. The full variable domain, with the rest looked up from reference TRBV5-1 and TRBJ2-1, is KAGVTQTPRYLIKTRGQQVTLSCSPISGHRSVSWYQQTPGQGLQFLFEYFSETQRNKGNFPGRFSGRQFSNSRSEMNVSTLELGDSALYLCASSLSASGVGEQFFGPGTRLTVL.

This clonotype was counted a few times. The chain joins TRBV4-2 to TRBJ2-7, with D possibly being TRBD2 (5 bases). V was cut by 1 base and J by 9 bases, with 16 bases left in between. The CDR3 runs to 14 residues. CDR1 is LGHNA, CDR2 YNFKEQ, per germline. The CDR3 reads CASSQVAPGEGQYF. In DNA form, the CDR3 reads TGTGCCAGCAGCCAAGTGGCCCCAGGAGAGGGGCAGTACTTC.

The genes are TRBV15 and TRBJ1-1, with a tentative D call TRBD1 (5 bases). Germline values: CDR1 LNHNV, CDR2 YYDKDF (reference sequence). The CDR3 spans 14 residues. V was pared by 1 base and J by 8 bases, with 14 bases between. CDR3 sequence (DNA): TGTGCCACCAGCAGAGGACAGACCACTGGGGAAGCTTTCTTT. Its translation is CATSRGQTTGEAFF.

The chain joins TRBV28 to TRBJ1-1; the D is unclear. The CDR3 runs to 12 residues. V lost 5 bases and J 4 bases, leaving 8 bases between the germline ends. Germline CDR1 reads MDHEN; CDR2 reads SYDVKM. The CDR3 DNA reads TGTGCCAGCAGTGTGTGGGCCACTGAAGCTTTCTTT. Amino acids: CASSVWATEAFF.

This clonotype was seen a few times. As DNA, the CDR3 is TGCAGCGTGAGGTCGTGGGGGCTTGCCTATGGCTACACCTTC. It codes for CSVRSWGLAYGYTF. V usage is TRBV29-1 and J usage is TRBJ1-2; D is perhaps TRBD1 (6 bases). Trimming pared 6 bases from V and 4 bases from J, leaving 18 bases between. Germline V gene sequence: CDR1 SQVTM, CDR2 ANQGSEA. The CDR3 runs to 14 residues.

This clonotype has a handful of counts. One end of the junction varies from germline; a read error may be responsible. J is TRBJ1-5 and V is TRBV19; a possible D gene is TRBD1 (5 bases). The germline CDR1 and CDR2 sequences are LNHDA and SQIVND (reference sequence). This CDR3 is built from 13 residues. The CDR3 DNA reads TGTGCCAGTAGAGGGGCACGGAATCTGCCCCAGCATTTT. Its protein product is CASRGARNLPQHF.

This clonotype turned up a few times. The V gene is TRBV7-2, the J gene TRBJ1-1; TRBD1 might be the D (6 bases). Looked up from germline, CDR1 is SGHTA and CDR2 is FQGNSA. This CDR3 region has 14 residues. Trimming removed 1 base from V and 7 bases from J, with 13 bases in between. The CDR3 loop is CASSLDSGVLEAFF. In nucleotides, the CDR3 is TGTGCCAGCAGCTTAGATTCAGGGGTCCTTGAAGCTTTCTTT. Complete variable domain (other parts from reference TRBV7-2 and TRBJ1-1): GAGVSQSPSNKVTEKGKDVELRCDPISGHTALYWYRQSLGQGLEFLIYFQGNSAPDKSGLPSDRFSAERTGGSVSTLTIQRTQQEDSAVYLCASSLDSGVLEAFFGQGTRLTVV.

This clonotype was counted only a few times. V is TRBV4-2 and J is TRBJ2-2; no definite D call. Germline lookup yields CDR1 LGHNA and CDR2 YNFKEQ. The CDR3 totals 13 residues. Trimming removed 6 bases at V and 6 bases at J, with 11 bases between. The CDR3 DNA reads TGTGCCAGCAGTCGCTCTGGGGCCGGGGAGCTGTTTTTT. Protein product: CASSRSGAGELFF.

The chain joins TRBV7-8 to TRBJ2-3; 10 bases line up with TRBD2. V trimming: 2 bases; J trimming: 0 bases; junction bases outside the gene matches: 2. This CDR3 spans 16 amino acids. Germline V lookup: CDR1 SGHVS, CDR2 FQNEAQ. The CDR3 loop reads CASSLIAGGSTDTQYF. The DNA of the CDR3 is TGTGCCAGCAGCTTAATAGCGGGGGGAAGCACAGATACGCAGTATTTT.

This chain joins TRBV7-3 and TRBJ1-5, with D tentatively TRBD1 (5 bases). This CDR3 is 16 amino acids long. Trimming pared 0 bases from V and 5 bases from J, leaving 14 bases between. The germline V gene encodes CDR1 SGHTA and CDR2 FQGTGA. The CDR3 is CASSLTGLRDDQPQHF. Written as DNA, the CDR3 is TGTGCCAGCAGCTTAACGGGTCTCAGGGACGATCAGCCCCAGCATTTT. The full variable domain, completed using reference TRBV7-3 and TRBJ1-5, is GAGVSQTPSNKVTEKGKYVELRCDPISGHTALYWYRQSLGQGPEFLIYFQGTGAADDSGLPNDRFFAVRPEGSVSTLKIQRTERGDSAVYLCASSLTGLRDDQPQHFGDGTRLSIL.